This entry features one T cell receptor (beta chain) sequence. The antigen remains undetermined. This record comes from a study of T cell responses to AZD1222 COVID-19 vaccine. Findings and caveats of the study: CD4 TCRs covered the whole spike, strongest at regions 160-218 and 743-854.

Sequencing was performed with immunoSEQ multiplex PCR; in TCRdb, only in-frame clones are kept and a portion is missing. Counted here are about 150,000 clones, about nine tenths occurring once; the ten biggest clones make up 18%. V shed 6 bases and J shed 1 base, with 16 bases lying between them. CDR1 is KGHSH and CDR2 is LQKENI in the germline V gene. The CDR3 sequence is 16 residues long. The source was peripheral blood, collected on day 0 of AZD1222 vaccination. The gene calls are TRBV18 and TRBJ1-3; a possible D gene is TRBD1 (5 bases). The source is an adult in good health. CDR3 sequence reads: CASSLGAGRSGNTIYF. The CDR3 DNA follows: TGTGCCAGCTCCCTCGGCGCAGGGAGGTCTGGAAACACCATATATTTT.